This T cell receptor (beta chain) is from a study of lymphopenia after photon versus proton radiotherapy (dated by TCRdb to between 2018 and 2021). General notes on the study: The study compared the immunological effects of photon versus proton radiation therapy in patients with gastrointestinal tumors who developed high-grade lymphopenia. The approximately 20 patients in the cohort had gastrointestinal tumors, were treated with either photon or proton therapy, and subsequently developed lymphopenia. The goal of the study was to characterize the differences between the two radiation modalities in how they affect the immune system. The paper's findings and limits, for the study overall: Across the cohort, a larger post-nadir drop in TCR diversity was inversely correlated with overall survival time among patients who died. After the lymphocyte count nadir, oligoclonal expansion, especially of CD8+ Temra cells, was observed in photon-treated repertoires, and the drop in diversity was driven by this expansion. The survival association was assessed only in patients who died, and the authors presented better survival with proton therapy as a possibility rather than a demonstrated result. During treatment, patients who received photon therapy lost naive T cells and TCR diversity and gained effector/memory populations, whereas patients who received proton therapy remained relatively stable.

Concerning this clone itself: This clone's antigen is unknown. It has no much larger one-base neighbor in the sample; base qualities were not kept.

Library generation was performed with the immunoSEQ multiplex PCR assay. Deep sequencing of rearranged TCR beta loci, alongside multiparametric flow cytometry, was used to profile T cell repertoires. In TCRdb, the immuneACCESS table is reduced to in-frame sequences with V and J assigned. These tables do not hold every clone; where another copy was compared, an unresolved V gene accounts for under half, and the others remain unexplained. Within this sample are approximately 13,000 clones, with 82% of them counted one time only. The ten largest clones capture 27% of the sample. CDR1 is given as SGHRS and CDR2 as YFSETQ, both from the germline V gene. The CDR3 sequence holds 13 residues, the cysteine and phenylalanine included. Just CDR3 DNA is preserved here, 39 bases in frame from base 1. Between the V and J ends, shortened by 2 bases and 6 bases respectively, the junction contains 8 bases.

Here the sequenced sample was peripheral blood, taken from a patient treated with photon-based radiotherapy. The source is a man in his fifties or sixties with gastric cancer. The rearranged chain carries TRBV5-1 and TRBJ2-2; the D segment cannot be called with confidence. Read as DNA, the sequence is TGCGCCAGCAGCTTAGAGGTGGCCGGGGAGCTGTTTTTT. Translation gives CASSLEVAGELFF.